This is a list of T cell receptor beta chains from one sample in a study of PD-L1 blockade in urothelial cancer. The data were produced by immunoSEQ multiplex PCR, yet TCRdb's version contains in-frame clones alone and is incomplete. The sample lists around 130,000 clones; 70% to 85% were seen once. The sequences come from PBMCs, collected around atezolizumab (anti-PD-L1) treatment. The receptors were gathered from a man in his fifties with urothelial cancer. Each CDR3 is given with its conserved first and last residue. A D gene is named only where the DNA matches it firmly. Expanded clones get a size class; other rows say once, few or many, or leave the size out.

j_gene	v_gene	abundance	d_gene	CDR3nt	CDR3aa
TRBJ1-2	TRBV30	once	TRBD1	TGTGCCTGGAGTGTACTAATGGCAGGGGGCCATGGCTACACCTTC	CAWSVLMAGGHGYTF
TRBJ2-2	TRBV9	NA	TRBD1	TGTGCCAGCAGCCCACAACCCTCCGGGACAGGGGGCCGGAAGCTGTTTTTT	CASSPQPSGTGGRKLFF
TRBJ2-3	TRBV4-2	NA	TRBD1	TGTGCCAGCAGAAGAGGGGGCGATACAGATACGCAGTATTTT	CASRRGGDTDTQYF
TRBJ2-1	TRBV7-2	NA	TRBD2	TGTGCCAGCAGCCCCGGGACTAGCGGGAGGCGTGTGCAGTTCTTC	CASSPGTSGRRVQFF
TRBJ2-7	TRBV5-1	NA	TRBD2	TGCGCCAGCAGCTCCCGGCCTAGCGGATTGGGCGAGCAGTACTTC	CASSSRPSGLGEQYF
TRBJ1-6	TRBV6-6	many	NA	TGTGCCAGCAGTCTTAATTCACCCCTCCACTTT	CASSLNSPLHF
TRBJ1-2	TRBV30	NA	TRBD1	TGTGCCTGGGGTGAGCCGACAGGGGAATTTACTAACTATGGCTACACCTTC	CAWGEPTGEFTNYGYTF
TRBJ2-1	TRBV18	NA	TRBD2	TGTGCCAGCTCACTAACGGGACTAGCGGGGGACAATGAGCAGTTCTTC	CASSLTGLAGDNEQFF
TRBJ2-1	TRBV14	NA	NA	TGTGCCAGCAGCCAAGTCTTTGGGAGAGACAATGAGCAGTTCTTC	CASSQVFGRDNEQFF
TRBJ2-7	TRBV6-6	NA	NA	TGTGCCAGCAGTTTTCAGCGTCGCGAGCAGTACTTC	CASSFQRREQYF
TRBJ1-1	TRBV30	NA	NA	TGTGCCTTCACCGGGGCCAGGGAGCGCGGGGGGGCTTTCTTT	CAFTGARERGGAFF
TRBJ2-7	TRBV15	NA	NA	TGTGCCACCAGCAATGGACTCCTCTACGAGCAGTACTTC	CATSNGLLYEQYF
TRBJ2-7	TRBV18	NA	TRBD2	TGTGCCAGCTCATCGCGGACTAGCGGGAGCTACGAGCAGTACTTC	CASSSRTSGSYEQYF
TRBJ1-2	TRBV14	NA	TRBD1	TGTGCCAGCAGCGGGGACAGAATGGGCTACACCTTC	CASSGDRMGYTF
TRBJ1-1	TRBV10-3	once	TRBD1	TGTGCCATCACCGACAGGGGAGGAAGGACTGAAGCTTTCTTT	CAITDRGGRTEAFF
TRBJ2-7	TRBV9	once	TRBD2	TGTGCCAGCAGCGTAGCATGGACTAGTTTCGAGCAGTACTTC	CASSVAWTSFEQYF
TRBJ2-7	TRBV7-9	NA	NA	TGTGCCAGCAGCTTTGGGTTTTCTCTAGGGCTAGCCGTGTACGAGCAGTACTTC	CASSFGFSLGLAVYEQYF
TRBJ1-1	TRBV4-2	NA	NA	TGTGCCAGCAGCCAAGATTCAGGGAACACTGAAGCTTTCTTT	CASSQDSGNTEAFF
TRBJ1-6	TRBV19	NA	TRBD1	TGTGCCAGTAGTGCCAACAGGGGTTCACCCCTCCACTTT	CASSANRGSPLHF
TRBJ1-1	TRBV29-1	once	NA	TGCAGCGTTGAGCGGGTGGGGATAGGGATGGGTTACACTGAAGCTTTCTTT	CSVERVGIGMGYTEAFF
TRBJ2-3	TRBV28	NA	TRBD1	TGTGCCAGCAGGGCCCCCCGGACAGGGGGCTCAGATACGCAGTATTTT	CASRAPRTGGSDTQYF
TRBJ1-2	TRBV5-1	once	NA	TGCGCCAGCAGCTTGGGGGCAGGGTCTAACTATGGCTACACCTTC	CASSLGAGSNYGYTF
TRBJ1-1	TRBV29-1	NA	TRBD1	TGCAGTGGCGCTGGGACAGTTGAAGCTTTCTTT	CSGAGTVEAFF